Each of the 21 T cell receptor beta chains below was sequenced from the same sample in a study of blood T cell repertoires in COVID-19. Libraries were prepared by immunoSEQ multiplex PCR; TCRdb keeps only in-frame clonotypes and omits some of them. The table lists about 400,000 clones, approximately 88% of them singletons. The sequencing sample was made of PBMCs or T cells enriched from blood (not recorded which). All receptors derive from a woman aged 40 to 49 with acute COVID-19.

The V gene is TRBV11-2, the J gene TRBJ2-7; no reliable D call. V shed 5 bases and J shed 3 bases, with 11 bases lying between them. This CDR3 has 13 amino acids. Germline CDR1 reads SGHAT; CDR2 reads FQNNGV. In DNA, the CDR3 is TGTGCCAGCAGCCCCGCTACCCTCTACGAGCAGTACTTC. Translation: CASSPATLYEQYF.

The V call is TRBV3-1 (or the pseudogene TRBV3-2), the J call TRBJ2-7; D is possibly TRBD2 (5 bases). CDR1 is LGHDT, CDR2 YNNKEL, per germline (reference sequence). The CDR3 extends over 13 amino acids. Trimming pared 3 bases from V and 4 bases from J, leaving 10 bases between. The CDR3 nucleotides read TGTGCCAGCAGCCACCGAAGGGAGTACGAGCAGTACTTC. Its translation: CASSHRREYEQYF.

CDR3 nucleotide sequence: TGTGCCAGCAGCTTAAGTGGCAGGATCTACGAGCAGTACTTC. Translation: CASSLSGRIYEQYF. The J gene is TRBJ2-7, the V gene TRBV11-2; D ambiguous. Trimming removed 2 bases at V and 3 bases at J, with 11 bases between. Germline CDR1 and CDR2: SGHAT and FQNNGV. This CDR3 has 14 residues.

The CDR3 spells CASSIQSSTDTQYF. For the CDR3, the DNA is TGTGCCAGTAGTATTCAGTCTAGCACAGATACGCAGTATTTT. This sequence joins TRBV19 and TRBJ2-3; D is uncertain. From germline, CDR1 is LNHDA and CDR2 SQIVND (reference sequence). This CDR3 contains 14 residues. V was pared by 3 bases and J by 0 bases, with 7 bases between. The complete variable domain, with remaining parts taken from reference TRBV19 and TRBJ2-3, reads DGGITQSPKYLFRKEGQNVTLSCEQNLNHDAMYWYRQDPGQGLRLIYYSQIVNDFQKGDIAEGYSVSREKKESFPLTVTSAQKNPTAFYLCASSIQSSTDTQYFGPGTRLTVL.

V is TRBV10-1 and J is TRBJ1-1; 7 nucleotides align to TRBD1. V lost 8 bases and J lost 1; bases outside the gene matches: 4. CDR1 and CDR2 from the germline V gene are WNHNN and SYGVQD (reference sequence). The CDR3 is 13 residues long. DNA for the CDR3: TGCGCCAGCGGACGGACAGGGAACACTGAAGCTTTCTTT. It encodes CASGRTGNTEAFF.

The chain recombines TRBV9 with TRBJ2-5, with a possible D match to TRBD2 (5 bases). This CDR3 spans 15 amino acids. The ends were cut back, 3 bases at V and 5 bases at J, with 17 bases in the middle. Germline V gene sequence: CDR1 SGDLS, CDR2 YYNGEE. The CDR3 sequence is CASSATAVPGETQYF. The CDR3 bases are TGTGCCAGCAGCGCCACAGCGGTCCCGGGGGAGACCCAGTACTTC.

The V gene is TRBV21-1, the J gene TRBJ1-3; TRBD1 is taken as the D call from the table, unchecked against the DNA. TRBV21-1 is a known pseudogene. This CDR3 contains 16 residues. The chain's CDR3 is CASSTRQGAKGNTIYF. In DNA, the CDR3 is TGTGCCAGCAGCACCCGGCAGGGGGCGAAGGGAAACACCATATATTTT.

V and J are TRBV7-8 and TRBJ2-1, with TRBD2 matching over 16 bases. CDR3 length: 17 residues. The ends lost 2 bases at V and 9 bases at J; junction bases unmatched: 7. Per the germline V gene, CDR1 is SGHVS and CDR2 is FQNEAQ. The CDR3 coding sequence is TGTGCCAGCAGCTTATTGGGACTAGCGGGGGGGCACGTTGAGCAGTTCTTC. It is translated as CASSLLGLAGGHVEQFF.

The chain has TRBV28 and TRBJ1-2, with D hard to call. CDR3 length: 12 amino acids. Trimming removed 5 bases at V and 5 bases at J, with 9 bases between. Germline V gene sequence: CDR1 MDHEN, CDR2 SYDVKM. The CDR3 here is CASSPQMYGYTF. CDR3 bases: TGTGCCAGCAGTCCTCAGATGTATGGCTACACCTTC.

This sequence joins TRBV10-2 and TRBJ1-2; D is unclear. The V end lost 5 bases, the J end lost 4 bases, and 5 bases lay between the germline ends. The CDR3 length is 11 residues. Germline-derived CDR1 and CDR2 are WSHSY and SAAADI. This chain's CDR3 is CASSSSYGYTF. The CDR3 DNA sequence: TGCGCCAGCAGTTCCTCCTATGGCTACACCTTC.

The rearrangement uses TRBV5-1 and TRBJ2-3, with TRBD1 identical over 7 bases. Losses at the gene ends were 4 bases for V and 5 bases for J; bases not matched to a gene: 7. CDR1 and CDR2 (germline): SGHRS, YFSETQ. The CDR3 consists of 14 residues. The CDR3: CASSQMNRGDTQYF. In nucleotides, the CDR3 is TGCGCCAGCAGCCAAATGAACAGGGGAGATACGCAGTATTTT.

The V call is TRBV19, the J call TRBJ1-2; 7 bases map to TRBD1. CDR3 length: 15 residues. Germline V CDR1 and CDR2: LNHDA, SQIVND (reference sequence). Losses at the gene ends were 3 bases for V and 0 bases for J; bases not matched to a gene: 4. The CDR3 coding sequence is TGTGCCAGTAGTATCCTGACAGGGACTAACTATGGCTACACCTTC. It specifies CASSILTGTNYGYTF.

Only one count was recorded for this clone. For the CDR3, the DNA is TGTGCCAGTAGTTCGCGGGACAGGGGCTACGAGCAGTACTTC. Its protein is CASSSRDRGYEQYF. V gene TRBV19 combines with J gene TRBJ2-7, with TRBD1 identical over 10 bases. Germline lookup yields CDR1 LNHDA and CDR2 SQIVND (reference sequence). V trimming: 5 bases; J trimming: 3 bases; junction bases outside the gene matches: 4. The CDR3 has 14 amino acids.

The rearrangement uses TRBV3-1 (or the pseudogene TRBV3-2) and TRBJ2-7, with TRBD1 as a possible D gene (6 bases). There are 13 residues in the CDR3. The germline V and J ends were trimmed by 4 bases and 0 bases, with 7 bases remaining between them. CDR1 and CDR2 (germline): LGHDT, YNNKEL (reference sequence). CDR3: CASSPGHSYEQYF. For the CDR3, the DNA is TGTGCCAGCAGCCCGGGACACTCCTACGAGCAGTACTTC.

This clone has more than one count but fewer than ten. The rearrangement uses TRBV7-9 and TRBJ1-3; TRBD1 aligns across 8 bases. V lost 5 bases and J lost 7; bases outside the gene matches: 7. The CDR3 runs 14 residues. Germline V gene lookup returns CDR1 SEHNR and CDR2 FQNEAQ (reference sequence). The CDR3 coding sequence is TGTGCCAGCAGCCCTCGGACAGGGAGCAACACCATATATTTT. It specifies CASSPRTGSNTIYF.

V usage is TRBV14 and J usage is TRBJ2-2, with 8 bases lining up with TRBD2. Germline assignment: CDR1 SGHDN and CDR2 FVKESK. CDR3 size: 17 residues. The junction had 6 bases not matched to a gene; V was cut back by 0 bases and J by 3 bases. In DNA form, the CDR3 reads TGTGCCAGCAGCCAAGATGGGCAGCGGGAGTACACCGGGGAGCTGTTTTTT. It translates to CASSQDGQREYTGELFF.

This sequence joins TRBV30 and TRBJ1-3; tentative D call: TRBD1 (6 bases). Per germline, CDR1 GTSNPN and CDR2 SVGIG (reference sequence). Trimming cost V 0 bases and J 2 bases, with 17 bases left between them. This CDR3 spans 17 amino acids. The CDR3 nucleotides read TGTGCCTGGAGTGTCCGCGCCACCGGGGGGCCTGGAAACACCATATATTTT. Protein sequence: CAWSVRATGGPGNTIYF. The complete variable domain, with remaining parts taken from reference TRBV30 and TRBJ1-3, reads SQTIHQWPATLVQPVGSPLSLECTVEGTSNPNLYWYRQAAGRGLQLLFYSVGIGQISSEVPQNLSASRPQDRQFILSSKKLLLSDSGFYLCAWSVRATGGPGNTIYFGEGSWLTVV.

This clone was observed a few times. The chain has TRBV30 and TRBJ1-5; 7 bases agree with TRBD1. V dropped 7 bases and J dropped 3; count of bases not matched to a gene: 9. This CDR3 is built from 14 residues. CDR1 is GTSNPN, CDR2 SVGIG, per germline (reference sequence). CDR3 in DNA: TGTGCCTCATCCCCGGACAGGTACAATCAGCCCCAGCATTTT. Amino acids: CASSPDRYNQPQHF.

This chain connects TRBV7-6 to TRBJ2-1, with D tentatively TRBD2 (6 bases). The CDR3 sequence is 16 residues long. Trimming removed 5 bases from V and 5 bases from J, with 19 bases in between. Per the germline V gene, CDR1 is SGHVS and CDR2 is FNYEAQ. The CDR3: CASSARRGPPNNEQFF. For the CDR3, the DNA is TGTGCCAGCAGCGCGCGGCGGGGCCCGCCTAACAATGAGCAGTTCTTC.

The V call is TRBV6-5, the J call TRBJ2-1; 7 nucleotides agree with TRBD1. The CDR3 is 13 amino acids. With 6 bases clipped from V and 9 bases from J, the junction kept 8 bases outside the gene matches. Per the germline V gene, CDR1 is MNHEY and CDR2 is SVGAGI. CDR3 in amino acids: CASRPDRAGEQFF. The CDR3 DNA reads as TGTGCCAGCAGACCAGACAGGGCGGGTGAGCAGTTCTTC.

The chain employs TRBV3-1 (or the pseudogene TRBV3-2) and TRBJ2-7, with 7 bases that match TRBD2. V gave up 8 bases and J gave up 4 bases; unmatched junction bases: 5. Germline V gene sequence: CDR1 LGHDT, CDR2 YNNKEL (reference sequence). The length of the CDR3 is 12 residues. CDR3 in DNA: TGTGCCAGCGGGGGGGGGTCTTACGAGCAGTACTTC. This codes for CASGGGSYEQYF.